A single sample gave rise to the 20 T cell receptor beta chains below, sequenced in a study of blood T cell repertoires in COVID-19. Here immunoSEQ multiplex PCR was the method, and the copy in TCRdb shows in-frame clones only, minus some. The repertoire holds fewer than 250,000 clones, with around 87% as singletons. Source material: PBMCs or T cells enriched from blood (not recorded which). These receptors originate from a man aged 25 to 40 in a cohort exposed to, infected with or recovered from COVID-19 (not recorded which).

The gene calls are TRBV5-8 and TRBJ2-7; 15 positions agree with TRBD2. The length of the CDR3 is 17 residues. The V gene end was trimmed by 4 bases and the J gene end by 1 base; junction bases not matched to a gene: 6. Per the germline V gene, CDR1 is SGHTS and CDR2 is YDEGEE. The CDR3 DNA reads TGTGCCAGCAGCCAGGGGACTAGCGGGAGGTCGTCCTACGAGCAGTACTTC. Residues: CASSQGTSGRSSYEQYF.

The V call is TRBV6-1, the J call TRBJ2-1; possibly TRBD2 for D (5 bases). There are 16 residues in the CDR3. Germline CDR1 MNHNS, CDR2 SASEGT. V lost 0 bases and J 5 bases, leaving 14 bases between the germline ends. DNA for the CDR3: TGTGCCAGCAGTGAAGCGCCTAGCCCGATTAACAATGAGCAGTTCTTC. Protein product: CASSEAPSPINNEQFF.

The chain's CDR3 is CASSIYGGYTF. CDR3 in DNA: TGTGCCAGCAGTATTTATGGCGGATACACCTTC. The V gene is TRBV28, the J gene TRBJ1-2; D is uncertain. Germline V lookup: CDR1 MDHEN, CDR2 SYDVKM. Trimming removed 5 bases from V and 11 bases from J, with 12 bases in between. The CDR3 is 11 amino acids.

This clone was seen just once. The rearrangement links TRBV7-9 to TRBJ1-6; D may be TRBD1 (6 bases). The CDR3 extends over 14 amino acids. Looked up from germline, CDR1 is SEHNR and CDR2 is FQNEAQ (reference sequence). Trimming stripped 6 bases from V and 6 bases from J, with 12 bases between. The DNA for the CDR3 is TGTGCCAGCAGGCAACAGGGTTTTAATTCACCCCTCCACTTT. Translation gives CASRQQGFNSPLHF.

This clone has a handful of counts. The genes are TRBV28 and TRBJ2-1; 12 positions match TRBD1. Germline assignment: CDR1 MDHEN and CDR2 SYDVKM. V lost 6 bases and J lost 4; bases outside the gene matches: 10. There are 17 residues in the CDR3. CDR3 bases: TGTGCCAGCAGGGCCCTGAGGGACAGGGGGCTTTACAATGAGCAGTTCTTC. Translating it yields CASRALRDRGLYNEQFF.

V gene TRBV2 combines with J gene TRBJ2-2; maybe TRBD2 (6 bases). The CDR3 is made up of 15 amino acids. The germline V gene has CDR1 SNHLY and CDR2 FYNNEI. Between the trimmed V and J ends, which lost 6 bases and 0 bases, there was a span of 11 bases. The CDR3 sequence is CASREGGSNTGELFF. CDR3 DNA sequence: TGTGCCAGCAGGGAGGGTGGGTCGAACACCGGGGAGCTGTTTTTT.

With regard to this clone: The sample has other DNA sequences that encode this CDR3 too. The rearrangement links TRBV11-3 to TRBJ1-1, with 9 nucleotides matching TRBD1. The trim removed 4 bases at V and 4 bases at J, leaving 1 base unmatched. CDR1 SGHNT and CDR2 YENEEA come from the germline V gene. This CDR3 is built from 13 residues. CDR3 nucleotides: TGTGCCAGCAGCTCGGGACAGGGCACTGAAGCTTTCTTT. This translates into CASSSGQGTEAFF.

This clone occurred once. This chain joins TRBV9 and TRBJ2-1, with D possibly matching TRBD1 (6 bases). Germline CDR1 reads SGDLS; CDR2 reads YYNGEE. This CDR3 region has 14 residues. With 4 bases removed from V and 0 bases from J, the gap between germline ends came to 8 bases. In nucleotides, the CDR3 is TGTGCCAGCAGCTCAGGGGACTCCTACAATGAGCAGTTCTTC. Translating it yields CASSSGDSYNEQFF. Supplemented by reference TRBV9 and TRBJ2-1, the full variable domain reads DSGVTQTPKHLITATGQRVTLRCSPRSGDLSVYWYQQSLDQGLQFLIQYYNGEERAKGNILERFSAQQFPDLHSELNLSSLELGDSALYFCASSSGDSYNEQFFGPGTRLTVL.

CDR3 amino acids: CASAGTGDYNEQFF. In DNA, the CDR3 is TGTGCCAGCGCCGGGACAGGGGACTACAATGAGCAGTTCTTC. This sequence joins TRBV9 and TRBJ2-1; TRBD1 matches at 10 bases. Trimming cost V 7 bases and J 3 bases; bases outside gene matches: 4. CDR1 and CDR2 from the germline V gene are SGDLS and YYNGEE. The CDR3 loop spans 14 amino acids.

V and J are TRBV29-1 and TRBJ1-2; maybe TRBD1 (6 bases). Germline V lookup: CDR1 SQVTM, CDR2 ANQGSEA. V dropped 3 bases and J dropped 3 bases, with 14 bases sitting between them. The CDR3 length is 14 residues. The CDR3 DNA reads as TGCAGCGTTGACGGGGGGGGCCCGTACTATGGCTACACCTTC. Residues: CSVDGGGPYYGYTF.

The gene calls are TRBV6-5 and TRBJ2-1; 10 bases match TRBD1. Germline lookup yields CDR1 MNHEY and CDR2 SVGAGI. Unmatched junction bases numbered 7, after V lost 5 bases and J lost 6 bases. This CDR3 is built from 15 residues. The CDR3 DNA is TGTGCCAGCAGTCTAAAAGGGACAGGGGTCAATGAGCAGTTCTTC. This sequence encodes CASSLKGTGVNEQFF.

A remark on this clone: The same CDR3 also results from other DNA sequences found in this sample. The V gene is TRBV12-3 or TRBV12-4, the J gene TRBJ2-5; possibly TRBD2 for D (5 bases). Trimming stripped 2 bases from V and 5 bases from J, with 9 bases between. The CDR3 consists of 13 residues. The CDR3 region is CASSLSGVETQYF. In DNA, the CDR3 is TGTGCCAGCAGTTTATCCGGGGTGGAGACCCAGTACTTC.

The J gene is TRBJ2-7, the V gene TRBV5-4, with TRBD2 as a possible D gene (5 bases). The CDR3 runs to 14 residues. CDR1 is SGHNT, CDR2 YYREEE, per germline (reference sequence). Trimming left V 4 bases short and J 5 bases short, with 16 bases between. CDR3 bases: TGTGCCAGCAGCCCGGAGGCTAGCACCCACGAGCAGTACTTC. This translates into CASSPEASTHEQYF.

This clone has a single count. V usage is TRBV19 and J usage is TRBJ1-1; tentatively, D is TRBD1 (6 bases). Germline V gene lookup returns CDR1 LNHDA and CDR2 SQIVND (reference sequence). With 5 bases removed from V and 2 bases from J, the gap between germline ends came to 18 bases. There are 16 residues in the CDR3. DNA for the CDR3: TGTGCCAGTAGTCTTCTAGGAGGGGGGGATAACACTGAAGCTTTCTTT. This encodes CASSLLGGGDNTEAFF.

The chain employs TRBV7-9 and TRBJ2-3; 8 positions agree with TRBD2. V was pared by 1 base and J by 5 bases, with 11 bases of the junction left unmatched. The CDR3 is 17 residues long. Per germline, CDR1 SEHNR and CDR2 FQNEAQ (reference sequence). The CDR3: CASSLERGREFGDTQYF. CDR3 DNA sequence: TGTGCCAGCAGCTTAGAGCGGGGGCGGGAGTTTGGAGATACGCAGTATTTT.

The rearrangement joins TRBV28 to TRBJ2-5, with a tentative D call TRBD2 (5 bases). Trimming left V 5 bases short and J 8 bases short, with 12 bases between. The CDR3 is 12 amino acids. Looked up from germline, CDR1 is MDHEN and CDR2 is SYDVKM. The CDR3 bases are TGTGCCAGCAGTGCCGGGGTCGTAACCCAGTACTTC. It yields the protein CASSAGVVTQYF.

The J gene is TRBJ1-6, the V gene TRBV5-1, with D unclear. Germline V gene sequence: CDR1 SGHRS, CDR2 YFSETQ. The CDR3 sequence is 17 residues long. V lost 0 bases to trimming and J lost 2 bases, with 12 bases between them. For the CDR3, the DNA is TGCGCCAGCAGCTTGGATTTGGGGAGCACCTATAATTCACCCCTCCACTTT. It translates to CASSLDLGSTYNSPLHF.

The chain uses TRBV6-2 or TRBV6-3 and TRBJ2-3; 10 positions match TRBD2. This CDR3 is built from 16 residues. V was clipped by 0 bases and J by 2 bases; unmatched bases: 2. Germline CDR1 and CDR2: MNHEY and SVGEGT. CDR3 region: CASSYSLAGVTDTQYF. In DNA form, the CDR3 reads TGTGCCAGCAGTTACTCTCTAGCGGGAGTCACAGATACGCAGTATTTT.

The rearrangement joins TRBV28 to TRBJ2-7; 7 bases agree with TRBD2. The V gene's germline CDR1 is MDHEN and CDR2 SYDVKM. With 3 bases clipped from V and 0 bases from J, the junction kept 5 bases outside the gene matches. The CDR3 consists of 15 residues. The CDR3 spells CASSFSGDSSYEQYF. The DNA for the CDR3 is TGTGCCAGCAGTTTCAGCGGGGACTCCTCCTACGAGCAGTACTTC. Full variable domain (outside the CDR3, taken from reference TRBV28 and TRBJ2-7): DVKVTQSSRYLVKRTGEKVFLECVQDMDHENMFWYRQDPGLGLRLIYFSYDVKMKEKGDIPEGYSVSREKKERFSLILESASTNQTSMYLCASSFSGDSSYEQYFGPGTRLTVT.

CDR3 residues: CSVGRLDNEQFF. In DNA, the CDR3 is TGCAGCGTTGGGCGGCTAGACAATGAGCAGTTCTTC. The J gene is TRBJ2-1, the V gene TRBV29-1, with D unclear. Germline CDR1 reads SQVTM; CDR2 reads ANQGSEA. The CDR3 contains 12 residues. V was clipped by 4 bases and J by 5 bases, with 9 bases between them.